Each of the 7 T cell receptor beta chains below was sequenced from the same sample in a study of prognosis after radiotherapy for stage I lung cancer. Genomic DNA was the source, and TCR beta CDR3 was amplified from it by two-round multiplex PCR. Primers were specific to each TRBV and TRBJ gene in first-round PCR. TCRdb re-called the multiplex PCR reads through MiXCR, storing one row per CDR3 protein. In the table there are approximately 16,000 distinct CDR3 sequences, around a third of which are singletons. Sequenced here: PBMCs, sampled before or after stereotactic body radiation therapy (not recorded which). The receptors here all came from a donor over 45 with non-small cell lung cancer.

The chain has TRBV14 and TRBJ1-2; D might be TRBD1 (6 bases). The CDR3 runs to 15 residues. Deletions cut 4 bases from V and 5 bases from J, with 17 bases between. Germline assignment: CDR1 SGHDN and CDR2 FVKESK. The CDR3 loop reads CASSLNREGGYGYTF. The DNA of the CDR3 is TGTGCCAGCAGCCTAAACAGGGAAGGAGGGTATGGCTACACCTTC.

This clonotype was picked up many times. V usage is TRBV4-1 and J usage is TRBJ2-1; D call uncertain. The germline V and J ends were trimmed by 0 bases and 10 bases, with 16 bases remaining between them. The germline V gene has CDR1 MGHRA and CDR2 YSYEKL. The CDR3 contains 15 residues. The CDR3 DNA reads TGCGCCAGCAGCCAAGATCTTATCTTAGTGGGCGAGCAGTTCTTC. As protein: CASSQDLILVGEQFF.

The sample holds many counts of this clonotype. The genes are TRBV29-1 and TRBJ1-2, with 8 positions matching TRBD1. Trimming took 7 bases from V and 2 from J; bases not matched to a gene: 6. Germline V gives CDR1 SQVTM, CDR2 ANQGSEA. This CDR3 contains 13 residues. The CDR3 loop is CSASRTGNYGYTF. CDR3 DNA: TGCAGCGCTTCTCGGACAGGGAACTATGGCTACACCTTC.

By sample share, this clonotype is medium-sized (0.01 to 0.1%). The chain has TRBV24-1 and TRBJ2-1; no clear D. Germline CDR1 is KGHDR and CDR2 is SFDVKD. This CDR3 has 13 residues. With 0 bases removed from V and 8 bases from J, the gap between germline ends came to 7 bases. The CDR3 loop reads CATSDLLADEQFF. CDR3 sequence (DNA): TGTGCCACCAGTGATTTGTTGGCGGATGAGCAGTTCTTC.

In regard to this clonotype: It is likely a read error: a sequence one base away is far more abundant. The chain has TRBV6-1 and TRBJ2-1; D is ambiguous. This CDR3 is built from 16 residues. Germline values: CDR1 MNHNS, CDR2 SASEGT. As DNA, the CDR3 is TGTGCCAGCAGTTCAAAGCGACCCGAAGCCTACAATGATCAGTTCTTC. This translates into CASSSKRPEAYNDQFF.

At least ten counts were recorded for this clonotype. The chain joins TRBV7-8 to TRBJ2-5, with 10 nucleotides matching TRBD1. CDR1 is SGHVS, CDR2 FQNEAQ, per germline. The CDR3 is 13 residues long. Trimming took 3 bases from V and 5 from J; bases not matched to a gene: 0. This CDR3 reads CASSLGQGETQYF. CDR3 bases: TGTGCCAGCAGCTTGGGACAGGGGGAGACCCAGTACTTC.

This clonotype was counted ten times or more. The chain uses TRBV30 and TRBJ2-7; perhaps TRBD1 as D (6 bases). The CDR3 totals 13 residues. Trimming took off 3 bases at V and 3 bases at J, with 12 bases between the two ends. The germline CDR1 and CDR2 sequences are GTSNPN and SVGIG (reference sequence). CDR3 sequence reads: CAWRTQGGYEQYF. The CDR3 DNA is TGTGCCTGGAGAACACAGGGCGGCTACGAGCAGTACTTC.